This TCR beta chain was profiled in a study of blood T cell repertoires in COVID-19. The wider study: Acute and convalescent COVID-19 specimens originated in the United States, Italy and Spain.

The repertoire was sequenced with immunoSEQ multiplex PCR; TCRdb's copy has only in-frame clones and lacks some. The table has fewer than 350,000 clones, 91% seen once. CDR1 and CDR2 from the germline V gene are SGDLS and YYNGEE. V was pared by 6 bases and J by 0 bases, with 5 bases of the junction left unmatched. The CDR3 contains 14 residues. The gene calls are TRBV9 and TRBJ2-5; the match to TRBD1 covers 7 bases. Sequencing was performed on PBMCs or T cells enriched from blood (not recorded which). The clonotype originates from a man aged 35 to 55 who had been exposed to COVID-19. The CDR3 sequence: CASNSGQDQETQYF. DNA for the CDR3: TGTGCCAGCAACTCAGGACAGGACCAAGAGACCCAGTACTTC.